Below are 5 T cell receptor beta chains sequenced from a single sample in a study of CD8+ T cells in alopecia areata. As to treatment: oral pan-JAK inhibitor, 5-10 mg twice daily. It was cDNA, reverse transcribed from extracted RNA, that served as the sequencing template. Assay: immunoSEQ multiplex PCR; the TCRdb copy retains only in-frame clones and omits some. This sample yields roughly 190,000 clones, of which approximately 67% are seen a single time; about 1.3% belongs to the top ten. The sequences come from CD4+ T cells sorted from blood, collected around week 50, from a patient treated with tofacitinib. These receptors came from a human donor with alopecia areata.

CDR3 loop: CASSIKSALNIQYF. The CDR3 nucleotides are TGTGCCAGTAGTATTAAATCAGCTTTAAACATTCAGTACTTC. This sequence joins TRBV19 and TRBJ2-4; D is unclear. This CDR3 comprises 14 residues. Per the germline V gene, CDR1 is LNHDA and CDR2 is SQIVND (reference sequence). The V end was cut by 3 bases, the J end by 6 bases, with 12 bases between. The variable domain in full, completed from reference TRBV19 and TRBJ2-4, reads DGGITQSPKYLFRKEGQNVTLSCEQNLNHDAMYWYRQDPGQGLRLIYYSQIVNDFQKGDIAEGYSVSREKKESFPLTVTSAQKNPTAFYLCASSIKSALNIQYFGAGTRLSVL.

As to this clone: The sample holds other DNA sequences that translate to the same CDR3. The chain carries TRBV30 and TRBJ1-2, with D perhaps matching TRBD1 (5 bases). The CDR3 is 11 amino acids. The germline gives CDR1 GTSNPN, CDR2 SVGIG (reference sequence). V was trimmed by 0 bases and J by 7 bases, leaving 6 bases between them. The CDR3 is CAWSVRGGYTF. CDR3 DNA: TGTGCCTGGAGTGTTAGGGGTGGCTACACCTTC.

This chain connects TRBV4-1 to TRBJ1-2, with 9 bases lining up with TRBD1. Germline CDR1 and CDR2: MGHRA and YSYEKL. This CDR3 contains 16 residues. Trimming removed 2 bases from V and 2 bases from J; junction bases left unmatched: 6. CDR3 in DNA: TGCGCCAGCAGCCAACTTACAGGGGGCGAGAACTATGGCTACACCTTC. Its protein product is CASSQLTGGENYGYTF.

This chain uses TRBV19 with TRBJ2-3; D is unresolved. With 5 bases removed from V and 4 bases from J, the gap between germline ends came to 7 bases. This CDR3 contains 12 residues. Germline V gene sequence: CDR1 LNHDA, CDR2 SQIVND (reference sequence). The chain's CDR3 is CASSPRADTQYF. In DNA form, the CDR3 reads TGTGCCAGTAGTCCACGAGCAGATACGCAGTATTTT.

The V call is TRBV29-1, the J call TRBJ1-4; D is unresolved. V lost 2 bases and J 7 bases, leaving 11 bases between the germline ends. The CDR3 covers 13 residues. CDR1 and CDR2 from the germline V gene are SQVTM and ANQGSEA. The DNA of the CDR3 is TGCAGCGTTGAATCGGCTAACGGTGAAAAACTGTTTTTT. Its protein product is CSVESANGEKLFF.